This T cell receptor beta chain was sequenced for a study of blood T cell repertoires in COVID-19. The wider study: From the United States, Italy and Spain came samples of acute and convalescent COVID-19.

The Seattle patients joined while their infection was active and were tracked longitudinally afterward. The CDR3 extends over 13 amino acids. CDR1 and CDR2 (germline): MNHEY, SVGAGI. V lost 5 bases, J lost 1 base, and 9 bases lay in between. This table comes from immunoSEQ multiplex PCR, and its TCRdb copy is limited to in-frame clones, with some not included. The sample contains 100,000 to 150,000 clones, about 94% of which appear only once. This sequence was found in a middle-aged man with COVID-19, enrolled during active disease. Sequenced: peripheral blood. The chain is built from TRBV6-5 and TRBJ2-7, with D possibly TRBD2 on 5 matching bases. The CDR3 nucleotides read TGTGCCAGCAGTACCGAGGGATCCTACGAGCAGTACGTC. It is translated as CASSTEGSYEQYV.